These 24 T cell receptor beta chains originate from one sample sequenced in a study of blood T cell repertoires in COVID-19. Using immunoSEQ multiplex PCR, the repertoire was profiled, and TCRdb retains in-frame clones only, with some absent. The sample records about 42,000 clones, under 80% being singletons. The material sequenced was peripheral blood. The receptors were gathered from a man older than 75 with acute or convalescent COVID-19.

The V and J genes are TRBV18 and TRBJ1-1; the D gene is possibly TRBD1 (5 bases). The V gene's germline CDR1 is KGHSH and CDR2 LQKENI. The CDR3 totals 15 residues. V lost 4 bases and J 1 base, leaving 13 bases between the germline ends. Here the CDR3 reads CASSLLDIENTEAFF. CDR3 in DNA: TGTGCCAGCTCACTCCTGGACATCGAGAACACTGAAGCTTTCTTT.

The chain has TRBV18 and TRBJ2-2; possibly TRBD1 for D (5 bases). Germline CDR1 KGHSH, CDR2 LQKENI. The CDR3 spans 13 residues. V was shortened by 2 bases and J by 4 bases, with 5 bases between the two germline ends. CDR3 loop: CASSPDSTGELFF. DNA of the CDR3: TGTGCCAGCTCACCAGACAGCACCGGGGAGCTGTTTTTT.

J is TRBJ2-1 and V is TRBV28; D gene ambiguous. Deletions cut 6 bases from V and 0 bases from J, with 12 bases between. Germline loops: CDR1 MDHEN, CDR2 SYDVKM. The length of the CDR3 is 15 residues. DNA of the CDR3: TGTGCCAGCAGCTACGGGTACAACTCCTACAATGAGCAGTTCTTC. This encodes CASSYGYNSYNEQFF.

The table lists this clone with a count of one. The rearrangement joins TRBV5-6 to TRBJ2-1; TRBD1 matches 8 bases. The CDR3 extends over 15 amino acids. With V trimmed by 5 bases and J by 2 bases, 6 bases remained unmatched. Looked up from germline, CDR1 is SGHDT and CDR2 is YYEEEE. The CDR3 is CASSWDRNPYNEQFF. The CDR3 region has the DNA TGTGCCAGCAGTTGGGACAGGAACCCCTACAATGAGCAGTTCTTC. Drawing the rest from reference TRBV5-6 and TRBJ2-1, the complete variable domain is DAGVTQSPTHLIKTRGQQVTLRCSPKSGHDTVSWYQQALGQGPQFIFQYYEEEERQRGNFPDRFSGHQFPNYSSELNVNALLLGDSALYLCASSWDRNPYNEQFFGPGTRLTVL.

This chain joins TRBV19 and TRBJ1-1; 7 bases align to TRBD1. CDR3 length: 16 amino acids. With V trimmed by 6 bases and J by 0 bases, 10 bases remained unmatched. Germline V gene lookup returns CDR1 LNHDA and CDR2 SQIVND (reference sequence). The CDR3 DNA is TGTGCCAGTAGCAAGACAGGGAATAGGATGAACACTGAAGCTTTCTTT. Translating it yields CASSKTGNRMNTEAFF.

This clone was detected once. The rearrangement joins TRBV5-1 to TRBJ1-6; 7 nucleotides match TRBD1. The germline V gene encodes CDR1 SGHRS and CDR2 YFSETQ. This CDR3 region has 16 residues. V trimming: 1 base; J trimming: 7 bases; junction bases outside the gene matches: 8. CDR3 loop: CASSLLPGTENSPLHF. The CDR3 bases are TGCGCCAGCAGCTTGTTACCCGGGACAGAGAATTCACCCCTCCACTTT.

This clone showed up just a few times. The chain employs TRBV5-1 and TRBJ2-5; D gene ambiguous. Trimming stripped 4 bases from V and 5 bases from J, with 6 bases between. CDR1 and CDR2 from the germline V gene are SGHRS and YFSETQ. The length of the CDR3 is 11 residues. The CDR3 sequence: CASSGMETQYF. CDR3 DNA sequence: TGCGCCAGCAGCGGCATGGAGACCCAGTACTTC.

V usage is TRBV19 and J usage is TRBJ2-2; 7 positions match TRBD2. CDR1 and CDR2 from the germline V gene are LNHDA and SQIVND (reference sequence). CDR3 length equals 18 residues. The trim removed 0 bases at V and 0 bases at J, leaving 7 bases unmatched. As DNA, the CDR3 is TGTGCCAGTAGTATAGATCTGCCGGGGGGAACGAACACCGGGGAGCTGTTTTTT. Its translation: CASSIDLPGGTNTGELFF.

The gene calls are TRBV9 and TRBJ1-4, with 8 positions matching TRBD1. Trimming at V came to 4 bases and at J to 5 bases, leaving 7 bases not matched to a gene. This CDR3 spans 15 amino acids. Germline V CDR1 and CDR2: SGDLS, YYNGEE. CDR3 DNA: TGTGCCAGCAGCACAGGGGGACAGGAGAATGAAAAACTGTTTTTT. It yields the protein CASSTGGQENEKLFF.

CDR3 amino acids: CASSLRTGGIEKLFF. In nucleotides, the CDR3 is TGTGCCAGCAGCTTGAGGACAGGGGGAATTGAAAAACTGTTTTTT. The genes are TRBV5-6 and TRBJ1-4; 10 bases align to TRBD1. The CDR3 has 15 amino acids. J gave up 7 bases and V 1 base, and 4 bases lay outside the gene matches. The germline gives CDR1 SGHDT, CDR2 YYEEEE. Complete variable domain (other parts from reference TRBV5-6 and TRBJ1-4): DAGVTQSPTHLIKTRGQQVTLRCSPKSGHDTVSWYQQALGQGPQFIFQYYEEEERQRGNFPDRFSGHQFPNYSSELNVNALLLGDSALYLCASSLRTGGIEKLFFGSGTQLSVL.

The V and J genes are TRBV3-1 (or the pseudogene TRBV3-2) and TRBJ2-2; TRBD1 aligns across 8 bases. The germline CDR1 and CDR2 sequences are LGHDT and YNNKEL (reference sequence). The CDR3 totals 14 residues. Germline trimming cut 5 bases from V and 7 bases from J; bases unmatched to any gene: 6. The DNA of the CDR3 is TGTGCCAGCAGCAGCAGGACAGGGTACGGGGAGCTGTTTTTT. Protein product: CASSSRTGYGELFF.

The DNA of the CDR3 is TGTGCCAGCAGTGAAAGGAGCGGCTCCTACAATGAGCAGTTCTTC. The encoded protein is CASSERSGSYNEQFF. The chain links TRBV2 to TRBJ2-1, with D perhaps TRBD2 (5 bases). V was shortened by 2 bases and J by 0 bases, with 8 bases between the two germline ends. Per germline, CDR1 SNHLY and CDR2 FYNNEI. CDR3 size: 15 residues. The complete variable domain, with remaining parts taken from reference TRBV2 and TRBJ2-1, reads EPEVTQTPSHQVTQMGQEVILRCVPISNHLYFYWYRQILGQKVEFLVSFYNNEISEKSEIFDDQFSVERPDGSNFTLKIRSTKLEDSAMYFCASSERSGSYNEQFFGPGTRLTVL.

The rearrangement links TRBV19 to TRBJ1-3; TRBD1 matches 8 bases. Germline trimming cut 4 bases from V and 2 bases from J; bases unmatched to any gene: 4. The CDR3 contains 15 residues. Germline loops: CDR1 LNHDA, CDR2 SQIVND (reference sequence). This CDR3 is CASSTSGGTGNTIYF. The CDR3 DNA is TGTGCCAGTAGTACTTCAGGGGGCACTGGAAACACCATATATTTT.

The chain employs TRBV30 and TRBJ2-3, with D possibly being TRBD2 (6 bases). CDR1 and CDR2 from the germline V gene are GTSNPN and SVGIG (reference sequence). Trimming removed 5 bases at V and 2 bases at J, with 14 bases between. This CDR3 comprises 14 residues. This CDR3 reads CAWLPGVNTDTQYF. CDR3 bases: TGTGCCTGGCTCCCGGGGGTAAACACAGATACGCAGTATTTT. Supplemented by reference TRBV30 and TRBJ2-3, the full variable domain reads SQTIHQWPATLVQPVGSPLSLECTVEGTSNPNLYWYRQAAGRGLQLLFYSVGIGQISSEVPQNLSASRPQDRQFILSSKKLLLSDSGFYLCAWLPGVNTDTQYFGPGTRLTVL.

The rearrangement uses TRBV28 and TRBJ2-7; D is possibly TRBD2 (6 bases). The CDR3 is 15 residues long. The V gene's germline CDR1 is MDHEN and CDR2 SYDVKM. The ends were cut back, 1 base at V and 4 bases at J, with 14 bases in the middle. The DNA for the CDR3 is TGTGCCAGCAGTTTATCCCTACCGGGAGAGTACGAGCAGTACTTC. It specifies CASSLSLPGEYEQYF. Looking up the rest from reference TRBV28 and TRBJ2-7 gives the full variable domain: DVKVTQSSRYLVKRTGEKVFLECVQDMDHENMFWYRQDPGLGLRLIYFSYDVKMKEKGDIPEGYSVSREKKERFSLILESASTNQTSMYLCASSLSLPGEYEQYFGPGTRLTVT.

The rearrangement uses TRBV7-9 and TRBJ2-7, with TRBD1 matching over 9 bases. J was trimmed by 1 base and V by 1 base; bases with no gene match: 2. This CDR3 spans 15 amino acids. Germline CDR1 and CDR2: SEHNR and FQNEAQ (reference sequence). The CDR3 loop is CASSLDGTGSYEQYF. DNA for the CDR3: TGTGCCAGCAGCTTAGATGGGACAGGGTCCTACGAGCAGTACTTC.

CDR3 nucleotide sequence: TGTGCCAGCAGCCAAGAGGCACTAGCGGGGGGAGGGGAGCTGTTTTTT. Protein product: CASSQEALAGGGELFF. This rearrangement joins TRBV4-2 to TRBJ2-2, with 12 bases lining up with TRBD2. The CDR3 length is 16 residues. V trimming: 0 bases; J trimming: 8 bases; junction bases outside the gene matches: 4. Germline V lookup: CDR1 LGHNA, CDR2 YNFKEQ.

The chain carries TRBV7-8 and TRBJ2-7, with D possibly TRBD2 on 5 matching bases. CDR1 and CDR2 from the germline V gene are SGHVS and FQNEAQ. Trimming removed 3 bases at V and 6 bases at J, with 12 bases between. This CDR3 region has 13 residues. The CDR3 sequence: CASSFGITSEQYF. In DNA form, the CDR3 reads TGTGCCAGCAGCTTCGGGATCACCTCCGAGCAGTACTTC.

The rearrangement joins TRBV7-8 to TRBJ2-1; 9 nucleotides line up with TRBD1. CDR3 length equals 13 residues. J was trimmed by 7 bases and V by 5 bases; bases with no gene match: 3. Germline values: CDR1 SGHVS, CDR2 FQNEAQ. The CDR3 sequence: CASSGTGSNEQFF. The CDR3 DNA sequence: TGTGCCAGCAGCGGGACAGGGTCGAATGAGCAGTTCTTC.

The chain employs TRBV2 and TRBJ2-1; TRBD2 agrees at 11 bases. Germline V gives CDR1 SNHLY, CDR2 FYNNEI. The CDR3 loop spans 16 amino acids. V was pared by 7 bases and J by 8 bases, with 13 bases of the junction left unmatched. CDR3 bases: TGTGCCAGCATCGACCTCGGACTAGCGGGTAGGGATGAGCAGTTCTTC. Amino acid sequence: CASIDLGLAGRDEQFF.

V is TRBV11-1 and J is TRBJ2-1; 9 bases agree with TRBD2. Germline V gene data show CDR1 as SGHAT and CDR2 as FQDESV (reference sequence). The junction had 9 bases not matched to a gene; V was cut back by 5 bases and J by 4 bases. The CDR3 is 16 amino acids. For the CDR3, the DNA is TGTGCCAGCAGCCCCTACCAGCTAGCGGGGTACAATGAGCAGTTCTTC. Amino acids: CASSPYQLAGYNEQFF. Full variable domain (rest looked up from reference TRBV11-1 and TRBJ2-1): EAEVAQSPRYKITEKSQAVAFWCDPISGHATLYWYRQILGQGPELLVQFQDESVVDDSQLPKDRFSAERLKGVDSTLKIQPAELGDSAMYLCASSPYQLAGYNEQFFGPGTRLTVL.

The chain employs TRBV11-2 and TRBJ2-7; 9 positions agree with TRBD1. CDR1 and CDR2 (germline): SGHAT, FQNNGV. This CDR3 is 15 amino acids long. Trimming took 6 bases from V and 5 from J; bases not matched to a gene: 11. The CDR3 DNA reads as TGTGCCAGCAGACCTGTAGACAGGGGGGACAACGAGCAGTACTTC. It specifies CASRPVDRGDNEQYF.

This clone was counted only a few times. One junction end does not reproduce the germline sequence, and a read error may be involved. The V call is TRBV11-3, the J call TRBJ2-2; D perhaps matches TRBD2 (6 bases). This CDR3 has 14 amino acids. Germline V gene sequence: CDR1 SGHNT, CDR2 YENEEA. DNA of the CDR3: TGTGCCAGCAGCTTCCGCGGGAACCCCGGGGAGCTGTTTTTT. Translation gives CASSFRGNPGELFF.

This chain links TRBV9 with TRBJ2-2; TRBD1 matches at 10 bases. Germline trimming cut 4 bases from V and 4 bases from J; bases unmatched to any gene: 16. CDR3 length: 19 residues. Germline CDR1 reads SGDLS; CDR2 reads YYNGEE. CDR3 sequence: CASSFSGTGVDFVTGELFF. In DNA, the CDR3 is TGTGCCAGCAGCTTCTCCGGGACAGGGGTCGATTTCGTCACCGGGGAGCTGTTTTTT.